The text below deals with one T cell receptor (beta chain). No antigen is known for it. These data belong to a study of Graves' ophthalmopathy and Graves' hyperthyroidism. Per the germline V gene, CDR1 is SGHAT and CDR2 is FQNNGV. This CDR3 comprises 15 residues. V was clipped by 0 bases and J by 2 bases, with 7 bases between them. Study-level points and caveats: The model achieved 70.59% sensitivity and roughly 72% specificity for ophthalmopathy progression. Blood also harbored most expanded thyroid clonotypes above 0.001 frequency.

From RNA, the CDR3 regions of TCR beta chains were amplified and sequenced. Scientists carried out first-round RT-PCR using HTBI primers and then a second-round multiplex PCR. TCRdb ran MiXCR on the multiplex PCR reads and lists one entry per CDR3 protein. The sample lists hundreds of thousands of distinct CDR3 sequences; about 44% were seen once. Uncontrolled infections, pregnancy, lactation or other autoimmune diseases led to patient exclusion. The starting material, around 9.3 ml of fresh peripheral blood, provided the PBMCs. The specimen sequenced was peripheral blood. The gene calls are TRBV11-2 and TRBJ2-2; D is unresolved. This receptor was identified in an adult man with Graves' ophthalmopathy. CDR3 bases: TGTGCCAGCAGCTTAGACAGGTCTAACACCGGGGAGCTGTTTTTT. Translated: CASSLDRSNTGELFF.